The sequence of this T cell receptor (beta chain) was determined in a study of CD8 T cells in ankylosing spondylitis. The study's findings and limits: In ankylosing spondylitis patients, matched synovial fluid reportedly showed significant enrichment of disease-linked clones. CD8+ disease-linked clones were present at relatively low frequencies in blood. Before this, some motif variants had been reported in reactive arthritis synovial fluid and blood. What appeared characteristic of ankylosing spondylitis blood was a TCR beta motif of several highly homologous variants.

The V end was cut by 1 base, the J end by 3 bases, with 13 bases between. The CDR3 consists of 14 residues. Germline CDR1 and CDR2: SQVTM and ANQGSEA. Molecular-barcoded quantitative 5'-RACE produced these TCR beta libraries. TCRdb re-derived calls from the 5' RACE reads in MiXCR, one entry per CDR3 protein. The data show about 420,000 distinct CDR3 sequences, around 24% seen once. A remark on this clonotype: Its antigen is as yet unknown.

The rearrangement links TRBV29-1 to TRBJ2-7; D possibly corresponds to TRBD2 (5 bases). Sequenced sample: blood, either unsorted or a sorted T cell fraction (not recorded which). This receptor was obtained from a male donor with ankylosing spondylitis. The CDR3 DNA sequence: TGCAGCGTTGAAGTTGGAGGATCATACTACGAGCAGTACTTC. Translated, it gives CSVEVGGSYYEQYF.